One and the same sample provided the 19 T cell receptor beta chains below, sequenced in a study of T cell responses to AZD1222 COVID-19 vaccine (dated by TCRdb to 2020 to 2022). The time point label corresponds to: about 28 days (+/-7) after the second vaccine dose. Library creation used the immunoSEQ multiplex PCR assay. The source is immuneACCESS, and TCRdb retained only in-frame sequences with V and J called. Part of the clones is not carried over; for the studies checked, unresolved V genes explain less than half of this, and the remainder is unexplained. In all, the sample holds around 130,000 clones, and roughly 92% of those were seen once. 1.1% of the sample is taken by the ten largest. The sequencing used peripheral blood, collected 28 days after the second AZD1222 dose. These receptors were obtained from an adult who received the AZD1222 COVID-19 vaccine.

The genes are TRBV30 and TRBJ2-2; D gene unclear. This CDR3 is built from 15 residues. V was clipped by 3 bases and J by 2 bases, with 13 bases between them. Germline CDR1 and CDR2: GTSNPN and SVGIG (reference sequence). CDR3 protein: CAWSPGLINTGELFF. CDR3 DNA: TGTGCCTGGAGCCCGGGTCTGATAAACACCGGGGAGCTGTTTTTT.

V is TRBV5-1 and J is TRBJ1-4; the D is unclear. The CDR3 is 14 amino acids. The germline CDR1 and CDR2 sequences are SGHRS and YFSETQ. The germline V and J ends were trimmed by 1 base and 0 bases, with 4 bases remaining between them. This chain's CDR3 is CASSLWPTNEKLFF. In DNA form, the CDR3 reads TGCGCCAGCAGCTTGTGGCCAACTAATGAAAAACTGTTTTTT. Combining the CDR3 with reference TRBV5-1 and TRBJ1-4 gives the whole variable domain KAGVTQTPRYLIKTRGQQVTLSCSPISGHRSVSWYQQTPGQGLQFLFEYFSETQRNKGNFPGRFSGRQFSNSRSEMNVSTLELGDSALYLCASSLWPTNEKLFFGSGTQLSVL.

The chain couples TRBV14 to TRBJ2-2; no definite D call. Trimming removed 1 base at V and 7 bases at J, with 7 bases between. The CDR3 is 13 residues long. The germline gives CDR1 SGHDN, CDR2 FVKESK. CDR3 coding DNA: TGTGCCAGCAGCCAAGGGCTTTACGGGGAGCTGTTTTTT. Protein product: CASSQGLYGELFF.

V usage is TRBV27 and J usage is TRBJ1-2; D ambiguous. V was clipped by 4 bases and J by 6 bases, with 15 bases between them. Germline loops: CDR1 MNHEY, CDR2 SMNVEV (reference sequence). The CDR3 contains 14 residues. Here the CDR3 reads CASSSALDGNGYTF. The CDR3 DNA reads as TGTGCCAGCAGTTCCGCCCTGGACGGAAATGGCTACACCTTC.

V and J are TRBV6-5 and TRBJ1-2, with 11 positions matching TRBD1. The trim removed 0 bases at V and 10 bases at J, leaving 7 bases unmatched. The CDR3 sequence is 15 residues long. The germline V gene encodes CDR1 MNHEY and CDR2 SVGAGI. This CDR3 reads CASSYSGTGGDAYTF. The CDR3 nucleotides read TGTGCCAGCAGTTACTCCGGGACAGGGGGAGATGCCTACACCTTC.

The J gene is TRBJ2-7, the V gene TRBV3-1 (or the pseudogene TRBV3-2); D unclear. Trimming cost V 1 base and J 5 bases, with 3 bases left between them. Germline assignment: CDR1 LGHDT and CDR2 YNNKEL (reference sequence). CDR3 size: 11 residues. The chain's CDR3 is CASSQGHEQYF. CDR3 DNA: TGTGCCAGCAGCCAAGGCCACGAGCAGTACTTC.

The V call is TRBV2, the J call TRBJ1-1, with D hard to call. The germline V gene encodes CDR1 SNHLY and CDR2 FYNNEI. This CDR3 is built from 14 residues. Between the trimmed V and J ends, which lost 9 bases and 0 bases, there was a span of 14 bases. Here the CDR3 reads CARTGLGMNTEAFF. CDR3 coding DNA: TGTGCCAGGACCGGGCTAGGGATGAACACTGAAGCTTTCTTT.

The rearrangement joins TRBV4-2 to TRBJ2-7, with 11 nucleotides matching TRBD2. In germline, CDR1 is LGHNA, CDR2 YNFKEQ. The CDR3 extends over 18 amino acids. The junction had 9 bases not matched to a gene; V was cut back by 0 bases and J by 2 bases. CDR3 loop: CASSQDAKLLAGAYEQYF. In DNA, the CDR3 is TGTGCCAGCAGCCAAGATGCGAAACTACTAGCGGGGGCCTACGAGCAGTACTTC.

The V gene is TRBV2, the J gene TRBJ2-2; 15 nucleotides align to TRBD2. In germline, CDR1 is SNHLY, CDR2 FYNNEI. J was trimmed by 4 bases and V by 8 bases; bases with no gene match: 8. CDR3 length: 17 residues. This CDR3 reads CASPRTSGGARTGELFF. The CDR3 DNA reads TGTGCCAGCCCCCGGACTAGCGGGGGGGCCCGCACCGGGGAGCTGTTTTTT. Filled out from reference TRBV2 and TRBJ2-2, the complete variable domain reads EPEVTQTPSHQVTQMGQEVILRCVPISNHLYFYWYRQILGQKVEFLVSFYNNEISEKSEIFDDQFSVERPDGSNFTLKIRSTKLEDSAMYFCASPRTSGGARTGELFFGEGSRLTVL.

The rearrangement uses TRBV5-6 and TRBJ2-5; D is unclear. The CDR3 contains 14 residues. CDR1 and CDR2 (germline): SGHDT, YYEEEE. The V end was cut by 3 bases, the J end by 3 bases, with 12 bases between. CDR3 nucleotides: TGTGCCAGCAGCTCCCGGGTTTCGAAAGAGACCCAGTACTTC. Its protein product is CASSSRVSKETQYF.

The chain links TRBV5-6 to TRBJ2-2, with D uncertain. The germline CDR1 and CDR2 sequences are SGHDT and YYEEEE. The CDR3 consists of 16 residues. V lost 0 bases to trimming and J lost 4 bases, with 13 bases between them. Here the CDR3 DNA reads TGTGCCAGCAGCTTGGGGCCACTCCACTCCACCGGGGAGCTGTTTTTT. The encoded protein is CASSLGPLHSTGELFF.

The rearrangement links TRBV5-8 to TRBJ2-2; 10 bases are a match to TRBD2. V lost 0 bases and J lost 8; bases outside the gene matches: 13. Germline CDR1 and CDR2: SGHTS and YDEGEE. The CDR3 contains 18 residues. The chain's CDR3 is CASSLAPGLALTDGELFF. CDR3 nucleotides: TGTGCCAGCAGCTTGGCGCCGGGACTAGCGCTAACGGATGGGGAGCTGTTTTTT. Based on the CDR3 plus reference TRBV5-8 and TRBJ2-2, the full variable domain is EAGVTQSPTHLIKTRGQQATLRCSPISGHTSVYWYQQALGLGLQFLLWYDEGEERNRGNFPPRFSGRQFPNYSSELNVNALELEDSALYLCASSLAPGLALTDGELFFGEGSRLTVL.

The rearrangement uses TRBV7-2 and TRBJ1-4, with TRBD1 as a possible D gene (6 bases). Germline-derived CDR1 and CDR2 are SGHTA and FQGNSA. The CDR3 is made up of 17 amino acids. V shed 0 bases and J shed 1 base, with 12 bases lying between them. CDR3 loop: CASSLARGAGTNEKLFF. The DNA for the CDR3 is TGTGCCAGCAGCTTAGCGAGGGGGGCGGGAACTAATGAAAAACTGTTTTTT.

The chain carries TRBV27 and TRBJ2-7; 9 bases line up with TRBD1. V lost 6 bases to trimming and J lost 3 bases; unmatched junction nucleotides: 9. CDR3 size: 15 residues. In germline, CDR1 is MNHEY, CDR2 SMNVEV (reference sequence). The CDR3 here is CASSRRGTGIYEQYF. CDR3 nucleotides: TGTGCCAGCAGCCGTCGCGGGACAGGGATCTACGAGCAGTACTTC.

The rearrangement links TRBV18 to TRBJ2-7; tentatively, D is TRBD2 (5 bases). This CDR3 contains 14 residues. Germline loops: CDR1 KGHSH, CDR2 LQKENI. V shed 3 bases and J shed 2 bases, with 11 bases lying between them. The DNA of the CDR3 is TGTGCCAGCTCACCCGGACTCCTAACCTACGAGCAGTACTTC. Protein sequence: CASSPGLLTYEQYF.

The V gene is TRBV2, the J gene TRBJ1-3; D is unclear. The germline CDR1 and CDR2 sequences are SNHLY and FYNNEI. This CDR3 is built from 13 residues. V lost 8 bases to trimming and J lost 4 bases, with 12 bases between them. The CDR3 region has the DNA TGTGCCAGCCGGGAACAAACAGGAAACACCATATATTTT. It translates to CASREQTGNTIYF.

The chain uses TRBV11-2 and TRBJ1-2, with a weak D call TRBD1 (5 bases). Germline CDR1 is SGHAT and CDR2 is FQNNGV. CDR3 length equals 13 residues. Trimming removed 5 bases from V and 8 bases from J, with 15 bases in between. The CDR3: CASSPYHGDGYTF. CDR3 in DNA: TGTGCCAGCAGCCCTTATCACGGGGACGGCTACACCTTC.

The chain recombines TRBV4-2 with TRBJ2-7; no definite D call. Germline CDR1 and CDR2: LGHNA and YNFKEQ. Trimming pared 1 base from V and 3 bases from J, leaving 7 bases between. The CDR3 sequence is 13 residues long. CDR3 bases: TGTGCCAGCAGCCAAGGTACCGTCTACGAGCAGTACTTC. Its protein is CASSQGTVYEQYF.

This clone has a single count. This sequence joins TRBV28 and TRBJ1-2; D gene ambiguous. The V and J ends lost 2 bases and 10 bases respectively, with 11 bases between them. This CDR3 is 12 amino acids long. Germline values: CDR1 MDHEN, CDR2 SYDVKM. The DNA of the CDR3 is TGTGCCAGCAGTTTACGGATTTACAACTACACCTTC. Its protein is CASSLRIYNYTF.